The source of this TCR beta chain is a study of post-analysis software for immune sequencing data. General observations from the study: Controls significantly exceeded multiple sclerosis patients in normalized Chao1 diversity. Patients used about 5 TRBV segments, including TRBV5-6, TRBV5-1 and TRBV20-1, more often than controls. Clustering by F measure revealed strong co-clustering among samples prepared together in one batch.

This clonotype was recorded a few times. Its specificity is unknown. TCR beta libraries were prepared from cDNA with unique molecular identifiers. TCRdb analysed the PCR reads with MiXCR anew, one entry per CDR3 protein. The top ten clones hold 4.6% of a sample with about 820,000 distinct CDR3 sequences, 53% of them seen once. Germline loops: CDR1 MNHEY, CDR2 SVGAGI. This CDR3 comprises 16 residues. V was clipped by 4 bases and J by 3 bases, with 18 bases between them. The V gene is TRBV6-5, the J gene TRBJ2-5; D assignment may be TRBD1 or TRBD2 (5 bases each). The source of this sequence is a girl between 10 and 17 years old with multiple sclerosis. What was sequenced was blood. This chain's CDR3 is CASSFSAGTTEETQYF. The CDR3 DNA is TGTGCCAGCAGTTTTTCCGCCGGGACGACCGAAGAGACCCAGTACTTC.